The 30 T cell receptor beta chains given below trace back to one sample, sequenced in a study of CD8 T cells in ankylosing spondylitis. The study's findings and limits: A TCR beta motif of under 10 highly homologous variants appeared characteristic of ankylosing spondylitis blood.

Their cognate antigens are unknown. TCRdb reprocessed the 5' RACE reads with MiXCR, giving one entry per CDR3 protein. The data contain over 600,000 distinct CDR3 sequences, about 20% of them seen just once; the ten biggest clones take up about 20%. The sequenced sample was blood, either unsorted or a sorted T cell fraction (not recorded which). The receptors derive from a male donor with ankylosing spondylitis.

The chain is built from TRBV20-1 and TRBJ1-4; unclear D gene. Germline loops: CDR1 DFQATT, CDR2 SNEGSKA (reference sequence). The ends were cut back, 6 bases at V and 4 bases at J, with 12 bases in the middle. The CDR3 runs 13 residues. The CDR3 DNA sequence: TGCAGTGCCCGGGCGGGAGATAATGAAAAACTGTTTTTT. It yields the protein CSARAGDNEKLFF.

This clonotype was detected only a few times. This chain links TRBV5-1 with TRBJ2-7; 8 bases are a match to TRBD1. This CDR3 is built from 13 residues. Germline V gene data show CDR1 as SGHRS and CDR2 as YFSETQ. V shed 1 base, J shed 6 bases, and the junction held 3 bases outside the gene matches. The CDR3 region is CASSLYTGGEQYF. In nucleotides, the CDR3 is TGCGCCAGCAGCTTGTATACAGGGGGCGAGCAGTACTTC.

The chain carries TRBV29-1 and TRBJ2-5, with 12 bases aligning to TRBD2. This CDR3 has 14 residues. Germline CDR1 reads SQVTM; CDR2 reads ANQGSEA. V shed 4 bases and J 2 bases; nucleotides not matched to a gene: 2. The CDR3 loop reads CSVAGLAGQETQYF. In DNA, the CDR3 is TGCAGCGTTGCCGGACTAGCGGGACAAGAGACCCAGTACTTC.

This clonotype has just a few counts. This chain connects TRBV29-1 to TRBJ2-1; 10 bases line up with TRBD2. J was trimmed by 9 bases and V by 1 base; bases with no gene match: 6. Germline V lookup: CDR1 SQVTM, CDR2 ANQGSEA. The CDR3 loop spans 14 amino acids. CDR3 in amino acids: CSVEGGAGGPEQFF. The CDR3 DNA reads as TGCAGCGTTGAAGGGGGAGCGGGGGGGCCTGAGCAGTTCTTC.

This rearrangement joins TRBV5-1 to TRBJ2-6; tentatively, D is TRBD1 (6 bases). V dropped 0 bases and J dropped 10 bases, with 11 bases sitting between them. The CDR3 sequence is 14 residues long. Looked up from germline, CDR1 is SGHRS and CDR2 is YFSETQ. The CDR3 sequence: CASSLAAGENVLTF. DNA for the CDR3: TGCGCCAGCAGCTTGGCGGCAGGGGAAAACGTCCTGACTTTC.

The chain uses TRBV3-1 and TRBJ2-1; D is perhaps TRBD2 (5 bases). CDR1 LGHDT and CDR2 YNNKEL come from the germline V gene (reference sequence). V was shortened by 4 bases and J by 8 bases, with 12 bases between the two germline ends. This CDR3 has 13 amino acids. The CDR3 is CASSPQLGYEQFF. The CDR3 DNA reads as TGTGCCAGCAGCCCACAACTAGGCTATGAGCAGTTCTTC.

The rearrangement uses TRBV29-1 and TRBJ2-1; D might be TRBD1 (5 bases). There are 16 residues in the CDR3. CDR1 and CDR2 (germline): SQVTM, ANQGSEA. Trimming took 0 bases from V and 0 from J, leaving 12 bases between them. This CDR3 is CSVEDPDSYSYNEQFF. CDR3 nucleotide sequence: TGCAGCGTTGAAGATCCCGACAGCTACTCCTACAATGAGCAGTTCTTC.

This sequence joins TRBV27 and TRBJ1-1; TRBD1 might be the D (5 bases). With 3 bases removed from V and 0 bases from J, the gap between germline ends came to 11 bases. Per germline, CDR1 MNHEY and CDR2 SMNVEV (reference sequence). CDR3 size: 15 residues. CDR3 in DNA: TGTGCCAGCAGTTTCCTAGACAGCCTGAACACTGAAGCTTTCTTT. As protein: CASSFLDSLNTEAFF.

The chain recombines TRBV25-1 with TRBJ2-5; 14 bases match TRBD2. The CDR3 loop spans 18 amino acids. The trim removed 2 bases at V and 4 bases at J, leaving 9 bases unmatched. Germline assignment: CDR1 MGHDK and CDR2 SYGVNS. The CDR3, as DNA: TGTGCCAGCAGTGAACTAGGGACTAGCGGGGGTGTCTCAGAGACCCAGTACTTC. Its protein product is CASSELGTSGGVSETQYF.

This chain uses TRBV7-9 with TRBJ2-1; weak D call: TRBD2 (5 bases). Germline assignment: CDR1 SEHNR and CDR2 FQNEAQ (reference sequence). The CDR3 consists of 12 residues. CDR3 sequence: CFAGSSYNEQFF. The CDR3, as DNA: TGTTTCGCGGGCAGCTCCTACAATGAGCAGTTCTTC.

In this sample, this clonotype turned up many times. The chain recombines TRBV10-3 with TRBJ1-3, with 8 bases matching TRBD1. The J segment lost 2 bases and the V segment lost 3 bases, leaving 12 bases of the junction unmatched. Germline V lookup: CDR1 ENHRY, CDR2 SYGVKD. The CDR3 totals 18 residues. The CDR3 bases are TGTGCCATCAGTGACGGGTATACAGGGGGATCTACTGGAAACACCATATATTTT. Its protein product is CAISDGYTGGSTGNTIYF.

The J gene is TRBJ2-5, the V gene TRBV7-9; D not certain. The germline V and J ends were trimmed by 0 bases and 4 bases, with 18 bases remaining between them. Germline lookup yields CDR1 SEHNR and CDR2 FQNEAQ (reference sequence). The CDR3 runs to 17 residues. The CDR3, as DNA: TGTGCCAGCAGCTTAGCCGTCGGCTTTGGGCTCGGAGAGACCCAGTACTTC. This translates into CASSLAVGFGLGETQYF.

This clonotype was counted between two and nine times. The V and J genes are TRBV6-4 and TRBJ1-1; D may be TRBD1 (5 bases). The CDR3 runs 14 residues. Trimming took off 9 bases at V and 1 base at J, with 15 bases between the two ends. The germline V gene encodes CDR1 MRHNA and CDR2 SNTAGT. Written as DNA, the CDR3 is TGTGCCAGTCCTAGCGGCAGGGCGAACACTGAAGCTTTCTTT. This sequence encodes CASPSGRANTEAFF.

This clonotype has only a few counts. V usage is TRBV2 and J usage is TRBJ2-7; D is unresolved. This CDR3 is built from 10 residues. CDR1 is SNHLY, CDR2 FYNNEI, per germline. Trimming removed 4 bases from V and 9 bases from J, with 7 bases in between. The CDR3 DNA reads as TGTGCCAGCAGTGGTGTGTCGCAGTACTTC. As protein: CASSGVSQYF.

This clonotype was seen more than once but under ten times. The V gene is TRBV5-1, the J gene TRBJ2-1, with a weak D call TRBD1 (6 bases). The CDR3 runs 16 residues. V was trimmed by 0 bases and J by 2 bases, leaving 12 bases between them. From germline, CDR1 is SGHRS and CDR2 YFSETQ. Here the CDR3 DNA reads TGCGCCAGCAGCTTGGAAGGGACAATAGCCTACAATGAGCAGTTCTTC. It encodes CASSLEGTIAYNEQFF.

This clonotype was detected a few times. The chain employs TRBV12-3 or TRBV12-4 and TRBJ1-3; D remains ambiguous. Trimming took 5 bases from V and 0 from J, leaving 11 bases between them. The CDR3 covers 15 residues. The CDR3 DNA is TGTGCCAGCAGTCAAGGGTCCAGCTCTGGAAACACCATATATTTT. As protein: CASSQGSSSGNTIYF.

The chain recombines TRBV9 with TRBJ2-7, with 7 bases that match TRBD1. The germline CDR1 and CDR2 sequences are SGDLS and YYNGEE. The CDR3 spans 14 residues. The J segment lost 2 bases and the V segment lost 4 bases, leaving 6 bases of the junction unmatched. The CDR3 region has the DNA TGTGCCAGCAGCCAAACAGGGGTGCCCTACGAGCAGTACTTC. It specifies CASSQTGVPYEQYF.

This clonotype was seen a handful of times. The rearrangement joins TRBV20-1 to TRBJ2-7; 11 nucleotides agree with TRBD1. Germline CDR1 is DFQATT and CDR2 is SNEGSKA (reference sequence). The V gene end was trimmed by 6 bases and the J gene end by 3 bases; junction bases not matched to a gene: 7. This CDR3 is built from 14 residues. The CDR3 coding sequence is TGCAGTGCCCCGCCGGGGACAGGGGGCTACGAGCAGTACTTC. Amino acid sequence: CSAPPGTGGYEQYF.

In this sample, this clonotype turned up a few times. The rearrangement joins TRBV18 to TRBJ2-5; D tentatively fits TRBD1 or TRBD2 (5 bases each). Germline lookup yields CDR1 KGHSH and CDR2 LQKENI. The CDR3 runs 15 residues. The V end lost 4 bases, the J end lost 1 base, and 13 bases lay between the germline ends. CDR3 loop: CASSRMGPTQETQYF. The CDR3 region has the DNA TGTGCCAGCTCACGGATGGGACCAACCCAAGAGACCCAGTACTTC.

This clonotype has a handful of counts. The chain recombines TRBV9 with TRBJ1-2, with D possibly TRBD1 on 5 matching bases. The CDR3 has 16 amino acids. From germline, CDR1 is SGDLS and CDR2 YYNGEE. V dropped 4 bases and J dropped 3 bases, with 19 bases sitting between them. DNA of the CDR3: TGTGCCAGCAGCCCCGAACCAGGGCACCCGGACTATGGCTACACCTTC. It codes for CASSPEPGHPDYGYTF. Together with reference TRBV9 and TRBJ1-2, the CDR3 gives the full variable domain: DSGVTQTPKHLITATGQRVTLRCSPRSGDLSVYWYQQSLDQGLQFLIQYYNGEERAKGNILERFSAQQFPDLHSELNLSSLELGDSALYFCASSPEPGHPDYGYTFGSGTRLTVV.

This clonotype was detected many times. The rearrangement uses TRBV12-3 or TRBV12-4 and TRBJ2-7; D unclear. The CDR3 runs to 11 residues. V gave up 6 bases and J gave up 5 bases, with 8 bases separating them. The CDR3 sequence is CASSRVDEQYF. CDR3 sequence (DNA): TGTGCCAGCAGCCGGGTTGACGAGCAGTACTTC.

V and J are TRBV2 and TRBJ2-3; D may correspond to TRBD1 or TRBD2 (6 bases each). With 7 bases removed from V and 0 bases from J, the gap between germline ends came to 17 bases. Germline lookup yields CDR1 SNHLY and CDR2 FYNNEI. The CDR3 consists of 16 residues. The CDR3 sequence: CASKVDGGHSTDTQYF. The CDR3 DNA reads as TGTGCCAGCAAGGTCGACGGGGGCCATAGCACAGATACGCAGTATTTT.

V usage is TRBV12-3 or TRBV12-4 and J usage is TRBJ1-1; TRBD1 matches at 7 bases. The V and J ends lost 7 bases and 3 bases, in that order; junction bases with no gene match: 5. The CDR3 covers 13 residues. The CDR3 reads CASTKTGYTEAFF. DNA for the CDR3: TGTGCCAGCACCAAGACAGGGTACACTGAAGCTTTCTTT.

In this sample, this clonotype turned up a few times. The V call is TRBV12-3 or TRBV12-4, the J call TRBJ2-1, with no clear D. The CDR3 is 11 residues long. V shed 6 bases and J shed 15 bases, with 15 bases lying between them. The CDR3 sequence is CASSLGPAPFF. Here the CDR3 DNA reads TGTGCCAGCAGCCTTGGACCCGCGCCGTTCTTC.

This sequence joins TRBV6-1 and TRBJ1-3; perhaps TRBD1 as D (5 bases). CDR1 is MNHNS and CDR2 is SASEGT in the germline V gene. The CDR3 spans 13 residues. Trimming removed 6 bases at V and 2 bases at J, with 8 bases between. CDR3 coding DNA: TGTGCCAGCAGGATGGACACTGGAAACACCATATATTTT. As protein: CASRMDTGNTIYF.

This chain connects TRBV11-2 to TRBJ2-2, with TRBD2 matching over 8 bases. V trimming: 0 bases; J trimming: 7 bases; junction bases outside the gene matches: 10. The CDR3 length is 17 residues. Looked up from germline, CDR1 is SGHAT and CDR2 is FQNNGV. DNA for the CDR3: TGTGCCAGCAGCTTAGACGGGACGGGGGGGATCATCGGGGAGCTGTTTTTT. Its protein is CASSLDGTGGIIGELFF.

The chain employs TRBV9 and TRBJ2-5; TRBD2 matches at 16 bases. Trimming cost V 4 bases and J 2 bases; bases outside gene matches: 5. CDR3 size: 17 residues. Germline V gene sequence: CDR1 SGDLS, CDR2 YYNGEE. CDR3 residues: CASSPGTSGGAQETQYF. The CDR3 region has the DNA TGTGCCAGCAGCCCCGGGACTAGCGGGGGGGCACAAGAGACCCAGTACTTC.

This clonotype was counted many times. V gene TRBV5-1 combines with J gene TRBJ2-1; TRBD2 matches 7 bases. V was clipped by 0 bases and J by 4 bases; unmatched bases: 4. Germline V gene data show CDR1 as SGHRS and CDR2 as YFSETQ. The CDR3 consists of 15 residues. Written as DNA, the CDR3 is TGCGCCAGCAGCTTGGACGGCGGGGGTTACAATGAGCAGTTCTTC. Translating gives CASSLDGGGYNEQFF.

The DNA of the CDR3 is TGTGCCAGCAGCGCGGGACTAGCGATCTACAATGAGCAGTTCTTC. Amino acids: CASSAGLAIYNEQFF. The rearrangement joins TRBV7-9 to TRBJ2-1, with 10 bases that match TRBD2. V shed 5 bases, J shed 3 bases, and the junction held 4 bases outside the gene matches. The length of the CDR3 is 15 residues. From germline, CDR1 is SEHNR and CDR2 FQNEAQ (reference sequence).

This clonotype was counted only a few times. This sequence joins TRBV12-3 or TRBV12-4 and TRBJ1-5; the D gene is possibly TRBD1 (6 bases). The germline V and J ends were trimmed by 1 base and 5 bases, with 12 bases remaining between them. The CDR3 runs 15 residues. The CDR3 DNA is TGTGCCAGCAGTTTAGGCGGGGGGCGCGATCAGCCCCAGCATTTT. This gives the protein CASSLGGGRDQPQHF.